The clone carrying this T cell receptor beta chain was counted only a few times. The antigen remains unidentified. The data originate from a study of vaccination and CD4 T cells after COVID-19. Turning to the study itself: Convalescent donors totaled six males and four females, including two who were Hispanic. Control cultures used a CEFX viral epitope pool, an HIV-1 Nef peptide pool, or no peptide.

The treatment is: approximately nine-day PBMC culture with coronavirus spike peptide pools or control peptides (ViraFEST assay). Following expansion of antigen-specific T cells with peptide pools, ViraFEST then sequenced TCRs. Before Alpha, Beta and Delta appeared in the US, convalescents tested positive (March–late 2020). V trimming: 0 bases; J trimming: 5 bases; junction bases outside the gene matches: 12. Germline CDR1 is DFQATT and CDR2 is SNEGSKA (reference sequence). The CDR3 is 16 amino acids. Cultured CD4+ T-cell DNA underwent Oncomine TCR Beta short-read sequencing. Each CDR3 protein is one row after TCRdb ran MiXCR on the PCR reads. The sample contains several thousand distinct CDR3 sequences, around three fifths of which appear only once.

The sequencing input was CD4+ T cells from blood, cultured in vitro. This receptor was obtained from a human donor who had recovered from COVID-19. The chain links TRBV20-1 to TRBJ2-5; 7 nucleotides line up with TRBD1. The CDR3 DNA reads as TGCAGTGCTAGAGATCCGGGACAGAGCTTCCCCGAGACCCAGTACTTC. Its protein product is CSARDPGQSFPETQYF.